Below, 32 T cell receptor beta chains from the same sample are listed, as sequenced in a study of blood T cell repertoires in COVID-19. Here immunoSEQ multiplex PCR was the method, and the copy in TCRdb shows in-frame clones only, minus some. This sample has around 190,000 clones, with less than 85% found just once. Sequenced input: peripheral blood. The receptors were gathered from a human donor in a cohort sampled during active COVID-19.

The chain recombines TRBV6-2 or TRBV6-3 with TRBJ2-5; D gene ambiguous. The CDR3 runs to 12 residues. Germline V lookup: CDR1 MNHEY, CDR2 SVGEGT. Between the trimmed V and J ends, which lost 5 bases and 5 bases, there was a span of 9 bases. Written as DNA, the CDR3 is TGTGCCAGCAGTGAGTCATCGGAGACCCAGTACTTC. Amino acids: CASSESSETQYF.

The rearrangement uses TRBV7-2 and TRBJ2-5, with D perhaps TRBD2 (5 bases). The CDR3 totals 14 residues. In germline, CDR1 is SGHTA, CDR2 FQGNSA. V lost 1 base to trimming and J lost 1 base, with 7 bases between them. The DNA for the CDR3 is TGTGCCAGCAGCTTAGGAGGGTCCCAAGAGACCCAGTACTTC. It encodes CASSLGGSQETQYF. Full variable domain (outside the CDR3, taken from reference TRBV7-2 and TRBJ2-5): GAGVSQSPSNKVTEKGKDVELRCDPISGHTALYWYRQSLGQGLEFLIYFQGNSAPDKSGLPSDRFSAERTGGSVSTLTIQRTQQEDSAVYLCASSLGGSQETQYFGPGTRLLVL.

The V and J genes are TRBV19 and TRBJ2-6; perhaps TRBD1 as D (5 bases). With 8 bases removed from V and 0 bases from J, the gap between germline ends came to 14 bases. CDR1 and CDR2 from the germline V gene are LNHDA and SQIVND (reference sequence). The CDR3 is made up of 16 amino acids. CDR3 nucleotide sequence: TGTGCCAGTTCGGGCAGGGTATTCTCTGGGGCCAACGTCCTGACTTTC. Residues: CASSGRVFSGANVLTF. The whole variable domain, remainder taken from reference TRBV19 and TRBJ2-6, is DGGITQSPKYLFRKEGQNVTLSCEQNLNHDAMYWYRQDPGQGLRLIYYSQIVNDFQKGDIAEGYSVSREKKESFPLTVTSAQKNPTAFYLCASSGRVFSGANVLTFGAGSRLTVL.

The CDR3 reads CASSVEQGSGYTF. CDR3 bases: TGTGCCAGCAGCGTAGAACAGGGCTCTGGCTACACCTTC. The rearrangement links TRBV9 to TRBJ1-2, with a possible D match to TRBD1 (6 bases). V was shortened by 0 bases and J by 7 bases, with 10 bases between the two germline ends. This CDR3 has 13 residues. Germline CDR1 reads SGDLS; CDR2 reads YYNGEE.

The gene calls are TRBV5-1 and TRBJ2-7, with TRBD1 matching over 9 bases. The CDR3 length is 14 residues. The germline V gene encodes CDR1 SGHRS and CDR2 YFSETQ. The junction had 3 bases not matched to a gene; V was cut back by 4 bases and J by 1 base. CDR3 in DNA: TGCGCCAGCAGCCCAGGGACAGGGTCCTACGAGCAGTACTTC. Translation: CASSPGTGSYEQYF.

The chain is built from TRBV7-2 and TRBJ1-1, with D perhaps matching TRBD1 (6 bases). The V end lost 5 bases, the J end lost 1 base, and 8 bases lay between the germline ends. The CDR3 length is 13 residues. Germline loops: CDR1 SGHTA, CDR2 FQGNSA. CDR3 nucleotide sequence: TGTGCCAGCAGCGAACAGGGGAACACTGAAGCTTTCTTT. Translated: CASSEQGNTEAFF.

The chain is built from TRBV5-4 and TRBJ1-2; D unresolved. The CDR3 is 13 residues long. V was trimmed by 4 bases and J by 2 bases, leaving 9 bases between them. The germline CDR1 and CDR2 sequences are SGHNT and YYREEE (reference sequence). The CDR3 protein is CASSGQNNYGYTF. CDR3 nucleotides: TGTGCCAGCAGCGGGCAGAACAACTATGGCTACACCTTC.

This clone turned up a few times. The chain uses TRBV5-1 and TRBJ2-7, with 7 bases lining up with TRBD1. Germline values: CDR1 SGHRS, CDR2 YFSETQ. This CDR3 has 14 residues. V was pared by 4 bases and J by 6 bases, with 10 bases of the junction left unmatched. The CDR3 region is CASSRVGQVGEQYF. The CDR3 nucleotides are TGCGCCAGCAGCCGAGTTGGACAGGTCGGCGAGCAGTACTTC.

The chain combines TRBV5-5 with TRBJ2-7; D may be TRBD1 (6 bases). CDR3 length equals 15 residues. V was shortened by 3 bases and J by 3 bases, with 16 bases between the two germline ends. CDR1 and CDR2 from the germline V gene are SGHKS and YYEKEE (reference sequence). CDR3 loop: CASSSPEAGDYEQYF. Written as DNA, the CDR3 is TGTGCCAGCAGCTCACCCGAGGCAGGGGACTACGAGCAGTACTTC.

This chain uses TRBV4-1 with TRBJ1-1, with unresolved D. There are 12 residues in the CDR3. Germline V gives CDR1 MGHRA, CDR2 YSYEKL. The ends were cut back, 7 bases at V and 1 base at J, with 7 bases in the middle. CDR3 region: CASTGENTEAFF. The CDR3 coding sequence is TGCGCCAGCACCGGAGAGAACACTGAAGCTTTCTTT.

The J gene is TRBJ2-1, the V gene TRBV6-6; 10 nucleotides line up with TRBD2. The CDR3 length is 16 residues. Germline V gives CDR1 MNHNY, CDR2 SVGAGI (reference sequence). J gave up 8 bases and V 5 bases, and 12 bases lay outside the gene matches. The CDR3 coding sequence is TGTGCCAGCAGTCGACTTAGCGGGGGGTCTTATGATGAGCAGTTCTTC. Protein sequence: CASSRLSGGSYDEQFF.

J is TRBJ2-1 and V is TRBV6-5; D possibly corresponds to TRBD2 (6 bases). Trimming stripped 2 bases from V and 5 bases from J, with 16 bases between. There are 16 residues in the CDR3. CDR1 MNHEY and CDR2 SVGAGI come from the germline V gene. CDR3 in DNA: TGTGCCAGCAGTTACGGGGAGGTTCTCCCTAACAATGAGCAGTTCTTC. This encodes CASSYGEVLPNNEQFF.

In its sample, this clone was seen a few times. The J gene is TRBJ2-1, the V gene TRBV5-4; D not resolved. This CDR3 region has 15 residues. The germline CDR1 and CDR2 sequences are SGHNT and YYREEE (reference sequence). The V and J ends lost 1 base and 8 bases respectively, with 16 bases between them. CDR3 loop: CASSLFSPEYDEQFF. The DNA of the CDR3 is TGTGCCAGCAGCTTGTTCTCCCCCGAGTACGATGAGCAGTTCTTC.

This clone appeared a few times. The chain joins TRBV6-4 to TRBJ1-2; a weak D match, TRBD1 (6 bases). Germline V lookup: CDR1 MRHNA, CDR2 SNTAGT. CDR3 length: 12 amino acids. V lost 3 bases, J lost 6 bases, and 8 bases lay in between. The CDR3 DNA is TGTGCCAGCAGTGAAACAGGGAATGGCTACACCTTC. Its protein product is CASSETGNGYTF.

The J gene is TRBJ2-1, the V gene TRBV9, with a tentative D call TRBD2 (6 bases). Trimming removed 3 bases at V and 8 bases at J, with 9 bases between. CDR1 and CDR2 from the germline V gene are SGDLS and YYNGEE. The CDR3 covers 12 residues. In DNA form, the CDR3 reads TGTGCCAGCAGCGGGGGGGTGTATGAGCAGTTCTTC. Protein: CASSGGVYEQFF.

This chain's CDR3 is CASSLRRDQETQYF. The CDR3 region has the DNA TGTGCCAGCAGCTTGAGGAGGGACCAAGAGACCCAGTACTTC. This rearrangement joins TRBV5-4 to TRBJ2-5; D is perhaps TRBD2 (6 bases). The CDR3 totals 14 residues. With 1 base removed from V and 0 bases from J, the gap between germline ends came to 7 bases. Germline loops: CDR1 SGHNT, CDR2 YYREEE (reference sequence).

The rearrangement uses TRBV5-4 and TRBJ1-2, with 7 bases aligning to TRBD1. The germline V gene has CDR1 SGHNT and CDR2 YYREEE (reference sequence). The J segment lost 4 bases and the V segment lost 9 bases, leaving 6 bases of the junction unmatched. The CDR3 consists of 12 residues. CDR3 protein: CATDGDSYGYTF. The CDR3 bases are TGTGCCACCGATGGGGACAGCTATGGCTACACCTTC.

The chain links TRBV18 to TRBJ2-7, with TRBD1 identical over 7 bases. Germline CDR1 is KGHSH and CDR2 is LQKENI. The CDR3 has 14 residues. V was clipped by 3 bases and J by 4 bases; unmatched bases: 6. The CDR3 reads CASSPFGQVYEQYF. In nucleotides, the CDR3 is TGTGCCAGCTCACCTTTCGGACAGGTATACGAGCAGTACTTC.

The chain combines TRBV5-1 with TRBJ1-1, with TRBD1 identical over 7 bases. Germline V gene sequence: CDR1 SGHRS, CDR2 YFSETQ. The trim removed 1 base at V and 3 bases at J, leaving 12 bases unmatched. The CDR3 sequence is 17 residues long. Written as DNA, the CDR3 is TGCGCCAGCAGCTTGTCATTGGCTAAGGGGGCGGACACTGAAGCTTTCTTT. It yields the protein CASSLSLAKGADTEAFF.

The rearrangement links TRBV2 to TRBJ1-1; D not certain. The V gene's germline CDR1 is SNHLY and CDR2 FYNNEI. V was clipped by 10 bases and J by 5 bases, with 20 bases between them. The CDR3 has 14 amino acids. CDR3: CATTLNRYRTEAFF. CDR3 coding DNA: TGTGCCACTACCCTAAATCGGTATCGGACTGAAGCTTTCTTT.

V gene TRBV12-3 or TRBV12-4 combines with J gene TRBJ2-7; TRBD1 might be the D (6 bases). V was trimmed by 4 bases and J by 4 bases, leaving 11 bases between them. The CDR3 is 13 amino acids. Here the CDR3 reads CASSSTGSYEQYF. The CDR3 DNA is TGTGCCAGCAGTTCGACAGGTTCTTACGAGCAGTACTTC.

This chain connects TRBV4-1 to TRBJ2-1; TRBD2 matches 9 bases. V shed 6 bases, J shed 8 bases, and the junction held 8 bases outside the gene matches. CDR3 size: 14 residues. Germline CDR1 MGHRA, CDR2 YSYEKL. The CDR3 loop reads CASRGVGTSYEQFF. The CDR3, as DNA: TGCGCCAGCAGGGGTGTGGGGACTAGCTATGAGCAGTTCTTC.

The rearrangement uses TRBV5-1 and TRBJ1-4; D remains ambiguous. CDR1 and CDR2 from the germline V gene are SGHRS and YFSETQ. The CDR3 extends over 14 amino acids. Trimming pared 0 bases from V and 3 bases from J, leaving 6 bases between. For the CDR3, the DNA is TGCGCCAGCAGCTTGGTGCGGCCTAATGAAAAACTGTTTTTT. It yields the protein CASSLVRPNEKLFF. Together with reference TRBV5-1 and TRBJ1-4, the CDR3 gives the full variable domain: KAGVTQTPRYLIKTRGQQVTLSCSPISGHRSVSWYQQTPGQGLQFLFEYFSETQRNKGNFPGRFSGRQFSNSRSEMNVSTLELGDSALYLCASSLVRPNEKLFFGSGTQLSVL.

The J gene is TRBJ2-4, the V gene TRBV5-6; D not resolved. CDR1 is SGHDT and CDR2 is YYEEEE in the germline V gene. The CDR3 length is 16 residues. V lost 4 bases to trimming and J lost 0 bases, with 14 bases between them. The CDR3 DNA is TGTGCCAGCAGCCCCCGCGGTACCCTAGCCAAAAACATTCAGTACTTC. It is translated as CASSPRGTLAKNIQYF.

On this clone: This sample also contains other DNA sequences that code for the same CDR3. This chain links TRBV27 with TRBJ1-2; 9 nucleotides line up with TRBD1. The CDR3 runs 16 residues. In germline, CDR1 is MNHEY, CDR2 SMNVEV (reference sequence). V shed 8 bases and J 2 bases; nucleotides not matched to a gene: 12. The CDR3 loop reads CASAPGTGGLNYGYTF. For the CDR3, the DNA is TGTGCCAGCGCTCCAGGAACAGGGGGCTTAAACTATGGCTACACCTTC.

V gene TRBV5-1 combines with J gene TRBJ2-1, with D tentatively TRBD2 (6 bases). CDR1 is SGHRS and CDR2 is YFSETQ in the germline V gene. The CDR3 covers 14 residues. The V and J ends lost 1 base and 5 bases respectively, with 10 bases between them. CDR3 region: CASSLMGLNNEQFF. In nucleotides, the CDR3 is TGCGCCAGCAGCTTGATGGGACTCAACAATGAGCAGTTCTTC. Filled out from reference TRBV5-1 and TRBJ2-1, the complete variable domain reads KAGVTQTPRYLIKTRGQQVTLSCSPISGHRSVSWYQQTPGQGLQFLFEYFSETQRNKGNFPGRFSGRQFSNSRSEMNVSTLELGDSALYLCASSLMGLNNEQFFGPGTRLTVL.

V gene TRBV13 combines with J gene TRBJ2-3, with D unclear. The CDR3 is 12 amino acids. V lost 6 bases to trimming and J lost 6 bases, with 10 bases between them. CDR1 and CDR2 from the germline V gene are PRHDT and FYEKMQ (reference sequence). This CDR3 reads CASSSGRDTQYF. Written as DNA, the CDR3 is TGTGCCAGCAGTTCTGGCAGGGATACGCAGTATTTT. Full variable domain (missing parts from reference TRBV13 and TRBJ2-3): AAGVIQSPRHLIKEKRETATLKCYPIPRHDTVYWYQQGPGQDPQFLISFYEKMQSDKGSIPDRFSAQQFSDYHSELNMSSLELGDSALYFCASSSGRDTQYFGPGTRLTVL.

The chain combines TRBV5-6 with TRBJ2-7, with D maybe TRBD2 (5 bases). V shed 4 bases and J shed 5 bases, with 13 bases lying between them. The CDR3 covers 13 residues. Germline V lookup: CDR1 SGHDT, CDR2 YYEEEE. The DNA for the CDR3 is TGTGCCAGCAGCCGGGAACCGGGCAACGAGCAGTACTTC. This codes for CASSREPGNEQYF.

V and J are TRBV6-6 and TRBJ1-4, with TRBD1 matching 7 bases. Germline assignment: CDR1 MNHNY and CDR2 SVGAGI (reference sequence). There are 16 residues in the CDR3. Unmatched junction bases numbered 8, after V lost 5 bases and J lost 2 bases. CDR3 bases: TGTGCCAGCAGTACGACAGGGTTTACGACTAATGAAAAACTGTTTTTT. Translation gives CASSTTGFTTNEKLFF.

CDR3 sequence reads: CASSPQRGNSYEQYF. CDR3 nucleotide sequence: TGCGCCAGCAGCCCACAGAGGGGGAACTCCTACGAGCAGTACTTC. This rearrangement joins TRBV4-1 to TRBJ2-7; D is possibly TRBD1 (6 bases). CDR1 is MGHRA, CDR2 YSYEKL, per germline. Deletions cut 4 bases from V and 0 bases from J, with 13 bases between. CDR3 length: 15 amino acids.

This clone was counted only a few times. This chain uses TRBV19 with TRBJ1-2, with TRBD1 matching 7 bases. The ends lost 8 bases at V and 3 bases at J; junction bases unmatched: 9. Germline V lookup: CDR1 LNHDA, CDR2 SQIVND (reference sequence). The CDR3 length is 14 residues. In nucleotides, the CDR3 is TGTGCCAGTCACCCCCCAGGGACAGACTATGGCTACACCTTC. It translates to CASHPPGTDYGYTF. The complete variable domain, with remaining parts taken from reference TRBV19 and TRBJ1-2, reads DGGITQSPKYLFRKEGQNVTLSCEQNLNHDAMYWYRQDPGQGLRLIYYSQIVNDFQKGDIAEGYSVSREKKESFPLTVTSAQKNPTAFYLCASHPPGTDYGYTFGSGTRLTVV.

The rearrangement links TRBV9 to TRBJ2-7, with D maybe TRBD2 (6 bases). CDR1 and CDR2 (germline): SGDLS, YYNGEE. The CDR3 spans 14 residues. With 3 bases removed from V and 1 base from J, the gap between germline ends came to 11 bases. CDR3 protein: CASSAGRGSYEQYF. Here the CDR3 DNA reads TGTGCCAGCAGCGCCGGGAGAGGGTCCTACGAGCAGTACTTC.